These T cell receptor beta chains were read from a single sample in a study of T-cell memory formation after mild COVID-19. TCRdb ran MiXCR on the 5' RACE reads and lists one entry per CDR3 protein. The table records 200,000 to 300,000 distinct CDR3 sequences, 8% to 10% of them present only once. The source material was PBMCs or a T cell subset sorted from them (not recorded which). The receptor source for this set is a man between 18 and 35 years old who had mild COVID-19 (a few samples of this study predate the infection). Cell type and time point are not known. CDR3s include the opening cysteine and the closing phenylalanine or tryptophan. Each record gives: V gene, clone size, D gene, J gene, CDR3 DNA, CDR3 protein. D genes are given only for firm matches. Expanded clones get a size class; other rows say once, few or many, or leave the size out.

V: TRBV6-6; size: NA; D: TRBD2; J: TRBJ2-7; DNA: TGTGCCAGCAGTTACAATAGCGGGGGGTATCGGTACGAGCAGTACTTC; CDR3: CASSYNSGGYRYEQYF
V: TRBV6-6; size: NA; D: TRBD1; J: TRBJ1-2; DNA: TGTGCCAGCAGTCATTCCGGGACAGTCTATGGCTACACCTTC; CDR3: CASSHSGTVYGYTF
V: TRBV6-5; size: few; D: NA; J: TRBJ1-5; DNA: TGTGCCAGCAGTTACGGACGGGGTGGACAGCCCCAGCATTTT; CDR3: CASSYGRGGQPQHF
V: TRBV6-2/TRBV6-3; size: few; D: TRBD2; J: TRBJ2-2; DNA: TGTGCCAGCAGACCGACTAGCGGGGGCCACACCGGGGAGCTGTTTTTT; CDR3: CASRPTSGGHTGELFF
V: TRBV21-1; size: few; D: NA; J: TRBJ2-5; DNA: TGTGCCAGCAGCAAAGGGCGCAGGCCTCGGGAGACCCAGTACTTC; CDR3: CASSKGRRPRETQYF
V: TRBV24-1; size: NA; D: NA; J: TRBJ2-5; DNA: TGTGCCACCAGTGCTAGACAGGTTACAGGGGAGACCCAGTACTTC; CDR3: CATSARQVTGETQYF
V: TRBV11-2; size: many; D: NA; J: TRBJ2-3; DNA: TGTGCCAGCAGTTCCGAGGCCCGGGGCACAGATACGCAGTATTTT; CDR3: CASSSEARGTDTQYF
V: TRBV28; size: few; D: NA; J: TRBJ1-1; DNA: TGTGCCAGCAGTCCCCCGGTAGGGAGAGGGGTAGGGGACACTGAAGCTTTCTTT; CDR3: CASSPPVGRGVGDTEAFF
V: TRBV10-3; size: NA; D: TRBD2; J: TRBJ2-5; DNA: TGTGCCATCAGTTTCTTTGGACTAGCGGGGGAGCCAGGGACCCAGTACTTC; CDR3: CAISFFGLAGEPGTQYF
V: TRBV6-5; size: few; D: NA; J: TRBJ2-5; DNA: TGTGCCAGCAGCTTGGACTGGGTGAAGACCCAGTACTTC; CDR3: CASSLDWVKTQYF
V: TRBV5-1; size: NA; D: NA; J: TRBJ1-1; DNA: TGCGCCAGCAGCTCCAGGCAGGGTGGGAGCACTGAAGCTTTCTTT; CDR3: CASSSRQGGSTEAFF
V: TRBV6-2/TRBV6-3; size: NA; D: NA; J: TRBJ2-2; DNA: TGTGCCAGCAGCCAGAGGGTATCGAACACCGGGGAGCTGTTTTTT; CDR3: CASSQRVSNTGELFF
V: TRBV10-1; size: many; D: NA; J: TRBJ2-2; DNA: TGCGCCAGCCAAGACTTGAACACCGGGGAGCTGTTTTTT; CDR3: CASQDLNTGELFF
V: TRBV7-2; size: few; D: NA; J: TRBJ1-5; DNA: TGTGCCAGCAGCTTAGTTAGGGATCAGCCCCAGCATTTT; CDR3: CASSLVRDQPQHF
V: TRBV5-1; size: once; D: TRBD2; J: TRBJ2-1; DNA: TGCGCCAGCAGCCTACCGAACGGGGGGGCCAATGAGCAGTTCTTC; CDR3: CASSLPNGGANEQFF
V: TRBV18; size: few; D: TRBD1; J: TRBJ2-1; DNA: TGTGCCAGCTCACCGACAGGGAACAATGAGCAGTTCTTC; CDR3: CASSPTGNNEQFF
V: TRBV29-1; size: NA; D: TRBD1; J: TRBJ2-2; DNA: TGCAGCGTTGGACGGGACAGGGCGGCCGGGGAGCTGTTTTTT; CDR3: CSVGRDRAAGELFF
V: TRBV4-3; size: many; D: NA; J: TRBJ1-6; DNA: TGCGCCAGCAGCCGTACAGGGACTGATTCACCCCTCCACTTT; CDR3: CASSRTGTDSPLHF
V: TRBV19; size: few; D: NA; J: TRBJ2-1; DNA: TGTGCCAGTAGTATTGCCTGGCTAGGCGAGCAGTTCTTC; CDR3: CASSIAWLGEQFF
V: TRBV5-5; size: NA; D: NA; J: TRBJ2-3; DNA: TGTGCCAGCAGCTTTGACATCCTGGGTAGCACAGATACGCAGTATTTT; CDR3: CASSFDILGSTDTQYF
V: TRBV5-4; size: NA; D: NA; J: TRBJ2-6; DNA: TGTGCCAGCAGCCTCGTGCAGTCTGGGGCCAACGTCCTGACTTTC; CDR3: CASSLVQSGANVLTF
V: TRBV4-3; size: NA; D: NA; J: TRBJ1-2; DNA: TGCGCCAGCAGCCAGGGTTGGACAGTCTCCTTGGGTGGCTACACCTTC; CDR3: CASSQGWTVSLGGYTF
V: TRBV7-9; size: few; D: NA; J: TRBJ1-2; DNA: TGTGCCAGCAGCTTAGGGGCAGGGGACTATGGCTACACCTTC; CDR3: CASSLGAGDYGYTF
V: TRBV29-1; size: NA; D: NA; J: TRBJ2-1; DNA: TGCAGCGTTGAAGACGGAGGACAGAGACTAAGGAATGAGCAGTTCTTC; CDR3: CSVEDGGQRLRNEQFF
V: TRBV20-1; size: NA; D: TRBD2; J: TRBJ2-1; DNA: TGCAGTGCTGGGGGACTAGCGGGGACCGGCTCCTACAATGAGCAGTTCTTC; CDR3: CSAGGLAGTGSYNEQFF
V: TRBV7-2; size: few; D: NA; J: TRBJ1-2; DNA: TGTGCCAGCAGCTTTTACACTGGCTACACCTTC; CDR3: CASSFYTGYTF
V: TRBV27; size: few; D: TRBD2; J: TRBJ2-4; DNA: TGTGCCAGCGGAACACTAGCGGGGGGGAACATTCAGTACTTC; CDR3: CASGTLAGGNIQYF
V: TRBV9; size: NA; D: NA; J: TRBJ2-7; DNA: TGTGCCAGCAGCGTTTCTGGCCTACCCAGCTACGAGCAGTACTTC; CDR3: CASSVSGLPSYEQYF
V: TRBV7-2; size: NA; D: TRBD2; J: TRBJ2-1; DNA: TGTGCCAGCAGCTTAGTCGCTAGCGGAAACAATGAGCAGTTCTTC; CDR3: CASSLVASGNNEQFF
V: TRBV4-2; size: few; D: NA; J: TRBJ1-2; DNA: TGTGCCAGCAGCCAAGATGAGTTGGCGGGGGCCAACTATGGCTACACCTTC; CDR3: CASSQDELAGANYGYTF
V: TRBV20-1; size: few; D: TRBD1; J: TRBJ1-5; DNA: TGCAGTGCTAAGGCAGGGGGCGATCAGCCCCAGCATTTT; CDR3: CSAKAGGDQPQHF
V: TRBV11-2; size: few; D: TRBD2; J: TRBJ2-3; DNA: TGTGCCAGCAGCCCCGGACTAGCGCCAGATACGCAGTATTTT; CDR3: CASSPGLAPDTQYF
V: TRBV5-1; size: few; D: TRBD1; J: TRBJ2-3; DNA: TGCGCCAGCAGCCCCGACAGGGGACCAGATACGCAGTATTTT; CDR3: CASSPDRGPDTQYF
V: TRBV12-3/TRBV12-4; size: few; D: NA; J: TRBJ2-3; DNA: TGTGCCAGCAGTTTCAGGGTAGGGGTCTCGACAGATACGCAGTATTTT; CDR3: CASSFRVGVSTDTQYF
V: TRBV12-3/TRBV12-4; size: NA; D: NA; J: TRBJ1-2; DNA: TGTGCCAGCTCCCATGGGGATGGCTACACCTTC; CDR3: CASSHGDGYTF
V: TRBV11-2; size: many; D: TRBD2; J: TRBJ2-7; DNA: TGTGCCAGCAGCTTAACTAGCGGGGGGGCCTACGAGCAGTACTTC; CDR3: CASSLTSGGAYEQYF
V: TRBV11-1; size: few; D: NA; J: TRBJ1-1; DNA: TGTGCCAGCAGCTTACTCCGGGCTCAGAGGAACACTGAAGCTTTCTTT; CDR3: CASSLLRAQRNTEAFF
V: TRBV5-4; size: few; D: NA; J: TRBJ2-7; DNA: TGTGCCAGCAGCTTGTTAGTGGGGGGTGATTTTTCCTACGAGCAGTACTTC; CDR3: CASSLLVGGDFSYEQYF
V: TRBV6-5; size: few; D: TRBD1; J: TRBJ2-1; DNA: TGTGCCAGCAGTTACTGGACAGGGGGCCACAATGAGCAGTTCTTC; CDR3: CASSYWTGGHNEQFF
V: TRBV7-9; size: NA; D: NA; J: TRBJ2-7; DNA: TGTGCCAGCAGCTTAGTAGGAGGGGCCAGGGACGAGCAGTACTTC; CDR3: CASSLVGGARDEQYF
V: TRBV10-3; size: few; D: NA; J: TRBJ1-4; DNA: TGTGCCATAGGACCCGACCTAATTAAACTGTTTTTT; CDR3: CAIGPDLIKLFF
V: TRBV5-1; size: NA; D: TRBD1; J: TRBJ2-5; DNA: TGCGCCAGCCGGACAGGTCAAGAGACCCAGTACTTC; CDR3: CASRTGQETQYF
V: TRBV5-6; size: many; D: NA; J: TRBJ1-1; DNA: TGTGCCAGCAGCGTTTCACTACTCGGGACAAGAGGGGTCCCTGAAGCTTTCTTT; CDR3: CASSVSLLGTRGVPEAFF
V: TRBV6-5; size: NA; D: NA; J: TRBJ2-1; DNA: TGTGCCAGCAGGGGGACGCGTTACAATGAGCAGTTCTTC; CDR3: CASRGTRYNEQFF
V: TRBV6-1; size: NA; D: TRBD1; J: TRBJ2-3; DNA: TGTGCCAGCAGTAGGACCTCCGGGACAGGGTCGGATACGCAGTATTTT; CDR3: CASSRTSGTGSDTQYF
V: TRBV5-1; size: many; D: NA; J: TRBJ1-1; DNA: TGCGCCAGCAGTCTCTCCGGGTCCCTGAACACTGAAGCTTTCTTT; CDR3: CASSLSGSLNTEAFF
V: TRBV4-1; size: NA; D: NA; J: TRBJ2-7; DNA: TGCGCCAGCAGCCAAGATCATGCCCGCTCCTACGAGCAGTACTTC; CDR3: CASSQDHARSYEQYF
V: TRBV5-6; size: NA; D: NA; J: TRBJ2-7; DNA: TGTGCCAGCAGCCCGCCCGGGCCGGGGGAGCAGTACTTC; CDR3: CASSPPGPGEQYF
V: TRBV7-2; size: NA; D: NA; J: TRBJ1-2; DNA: TGTGCCAGCAGCTTAGAGGGTCGGAGCGGCTACACCTTC; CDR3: CASSLEGRSGYTF
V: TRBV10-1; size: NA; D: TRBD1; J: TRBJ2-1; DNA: TGCGCCAGCAGACCCGGACAGGGGCACAATGAGCAGTTCTTC; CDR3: CASRPGQGHNEQFF
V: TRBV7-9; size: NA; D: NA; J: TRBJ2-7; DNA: TGTGCCAGCAGCTTAGAGTTGTCCTACGAGCAGTACTTC; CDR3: CASSLELSYEQYF
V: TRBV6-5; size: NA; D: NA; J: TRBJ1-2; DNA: TGTGCCAGCACCACACCACCGGGACCAGGCTACACCTTC; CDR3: CASTTPPGPGYTF
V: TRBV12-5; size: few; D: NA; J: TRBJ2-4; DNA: TGTGCTAGTGGTTTGAGGGGAGCCAAAAACATTCAGTACTTC; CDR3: CASGLRGAKNIQYF
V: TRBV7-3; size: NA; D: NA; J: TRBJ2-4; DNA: TGTGCCAGCACCCTAGATTCGGAGGTCGCTGGAGGGGGCATTCAGTACTTC; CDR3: CASTLDSEVAGGGIQYF
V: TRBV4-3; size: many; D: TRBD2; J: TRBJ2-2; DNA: TGCGCCAGCAGCCCAGAGAGTAGTCTAGCGGGGAACACCGGGGAGCTGTTTTTT; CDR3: CASSPESSLAGNTGELFF